The rows below give T cell receptor beta chains drawn from one sample of a study of T-cell reconstitution after alpha-beta-depleted transplantation in children. TCRdb re-called the PCR reads through MiXCR, storing one row per CDR3 protein. The table has about 610,000 distinct CDR3 sequences, under 12% seen once. This specimen consisted of PBMCs from the stem cell graft donor, obtained from the stem cell graft. These receptors all stem from a human donor who donated a stem cell graft to a child with acute myeloid leukemia. Both conserved end residues are part of each CDR3. The order of the fields is J gene, V gene, D gene, clone size, CDR3 protein. D genes are given only for firm matches. The size field is filled for only some rows; it gives once, few, many or a size class.

J gene: TRBJ2-1; V gene: TRBV6-6; D gene: NA; clone size: NA; CDR3 protein: CASQGRQGHEQFF
J gene: TRBJ2-1; V gene: TRBV5-5; D gene: NA; clone size: NA; CDR3 protein: CASSVSGRGEFF
J gene: TRBJ1-4; V gene: TRBV30; D gene: TRBD1; clone size: NA; CDR3 protein: CAWGWGTGGEKLFF
J gene: TRBJ2-2; V gene: TRBV27; D gene: TRBD1; clone size: NA; CDR3 protein: CASSFPRQGANTGELFF
J gene: TRBJ1-1; V gene: TRBV9; D gene: TRBD1; clone size: few; CDR3 protein: CASSLRTGGVNTEAFF
J gene: TRBJ2-3; V gene: TRBV7-8; D gene: NA; clone size: NA; CDR3 protein: CASSPRSGAPDTQYF
J gene: TRBJ1-2; V gene: TRBV20-1; D gene: NA; clone size: few; CDR3 protein: CSAVSGGRKYGYTF
J gene: TRBJ1-1; V gene: TRBV28; D gene: TRBD1; clone size: NA; CDR3 protein: CASSFIGQGGSDTEAFF
J gene: TRBJ1-2; V gene: TRBV11-2; D gene: TRBD1; clone size: NA; CDR3 protein: CASSSWTDRTANYGYTF
J gene: TRBJ2-3; V gene: TRBV20-1; D gene: NA; clone size: NA; CDR3 protein: CSARVEGTDTQYF
J gene: TRBJ2-5; V gene: TRBV12-3/TRBV12-4; D gene: TRBD2; clone size: NA; CDR3 protein: CASSLRASGSPRETQYF
J gene: TRBJ2-2; V gene: TRBV4-2; D gene: TRBD1; clone size: NA; CDR3 protein: CASSQGEGAGQLFF
J gene: TRBJ1-2; V gene: TRBV29-1; D gene: TRBD1; clone size: NA; CDR3 protein: CSDRTGYGYTF
J gene: TRBJ2-1; V gene: TRBV10-3; D gene: NA; clone size: few; CDR3 protein: CAISESTGEQFF
J gene: TRBJ2-7; V gene: TRBV11-1; D gene: NA; clone size: NA; CDR3 protein: CASSGPAEQYF
J gene: TRBJ2-6; V gene: TRBV6-2/TRBV6-3; D gene: NA; clone size: NA; CDR3 protein: CASGPDRTGANVLTF
J gene: TRBJ2-3; V gene: TRBV21-1; D gene: NA; clone size: many; CDR3 protein: CASSRLVPSSTDTQYF
J gene: TRBJ2-1; V gene: TRBV5-1; D gene: NA; clone size: few; CDR3 protein: CASRVSGHRPYNEQFF
J gene: TRBJ2-7; V gene: TRBV29-1; D gene: TRBD2; clone size: many; CDR3 protein: CSFLGLAGAYEQYF
J gene: TRBJ2-1; V gene: TRBV6-5; D gene: NA; clone size: many; CDR3 protein: CASSPGPDNEQFF
J gene: TRBJ2-2; V gene: TRBV18; D gene: TRBD2; clone size: NA; CDR3 protein: CASSPSSGSVGGELFF
J gene: TRBJ1-1; V gene: TRBV4-3; D gene: NA; clone size: NA; CDR3 protein: CASSQGQGRQGTEAFF
J gene: TRBJ2-7; V gene: TRBV20-1; D gene: TRBD2; clone size: few; CDR3 protein: CSARDSSTSGRIRDVEQYF
J gene: TRBJ2-7; V gene: TRBV7-9; D gene: NA; clone size: many; CDR3 protein: CASSKSGQPTYEQYF
J gene: TRBJ2-1; V gene: TRBV24-1; D gene: NA; clone size: many; CDR3 protein: CATSLPGTNEQFF
J gene: TRBJ2-1; V gene: TRBV11-2; D gene: NA; clone size: many; CDR3 protein: CASSSEFEQFF
J gene: TRBJ2-7; V gene: TRBV4-3; D gene: TRBD2; clone size: many; CDR3 protein: CASSQWTSAYEQYF
J gene: TRBJ2-5; V gene: TRBV2; D gene: TRBD2; clone size: few; CDR3 protein: CASREAGAPETQYF
J gene: TRBJ2-1; V gene: TRBV12-3/TRBV12-4; D gene: TRBD2; clone size: many; CDR3 protein: CASSFGAGGFDEQFF
J gene: TRBJ2-7; V gene: TRBV7-2; D gene: NA; clone size: many; CDR3 protein: CASSLEGGHSYEQYF
J gene: TRBJ2-7; V gene: TRBV29-1; D gene: NA; clone size: many; CDR3 protein: CSVPLGDYEQYF
J gene: TRBJ1-1; V gene: TRBV6-1; D gene: NA; clone size: few; CDR3 protein: CASIPGLANTEAFF
J gene: TRBJ1-2; V gene: TRBV29-1; D gene: NA; clone size: NA; CDR3 protein: CSVNRDYGYTF
J gene: TRBJ2-3; V gene: TRBV9; D gene: TRBD2; clone size: many; CDR3 protein: CASSQGLAGGDTQYF
J gene: TRBJ2-3; V gene: TRBV6-4; D gene: NA; clone size: few; CDR3 protein: CASSDSAGQDTQYF
J gene: TRBJ2-7; V gene: TRBV20-1; D gene: NA; clone size: few; CDR3 protein: CSARLDFAYEQYF
J gene: TRBJ2-3; V gene: TRBV14; D gene: TRBD2; clone size: few; CDR3 protein: CASSQGLAGAGTQYF
J gene: TRBJ2-1; V gene: TRBV11-2; D gene: TRBD1; clone size: NA; CDR3 protein: CASSFGGTGYNEQFF
J gene: TRBJ2-1; V gene: TRBV20-1; D gene: TRBD2; clone size: few; CDR3 protein: CSARAGTSGSFNEQFF
J gene: TRBJ2-2; V gene: TRBV5-1; D gene: TRBD2; clone size: few; CDR3 protein: CASGGNSGTTGELFF
J gene: TRBJ2-1; V gene: TRBV5-1; D gene: NA; clone size: many; CDR3 protein: CASADGGGKSEQFF
J gene: TRBJ2-7; V gene: TRBV7-2; D gene: TRBD2; clone size: few; CDR3 protein: CAVEVGRAKYEQYF
J gene: TRBJ2-7; V gene: TRBV6-1; D gene: TRBD1; clone size: few; CDR3 protein: CASRTTTGSSYEQYF
J gene: TRBJ2-1; V gene: TRBV6-4; D gene: TRBD1; clone size: few; CDR3 protein: CASHTGTAYSSSYNEQFF
J gene: TRBJ1-3; V gene: TRBV7-2; D gene: NA; clone size: few; CDR3 protein: CASSPDWLSGNTIYF
J gene: TRBJ2-3; V gene: TRBV9; D gene: TRBD2; clone size: NA; CDR3 protein: CASTVGLAGWRDTQYF
J gene: TRBJ2-7; V gene: TRBV27; D gene: NA; clone size: many; CDR3 protein: CASRSLSPPEQYF